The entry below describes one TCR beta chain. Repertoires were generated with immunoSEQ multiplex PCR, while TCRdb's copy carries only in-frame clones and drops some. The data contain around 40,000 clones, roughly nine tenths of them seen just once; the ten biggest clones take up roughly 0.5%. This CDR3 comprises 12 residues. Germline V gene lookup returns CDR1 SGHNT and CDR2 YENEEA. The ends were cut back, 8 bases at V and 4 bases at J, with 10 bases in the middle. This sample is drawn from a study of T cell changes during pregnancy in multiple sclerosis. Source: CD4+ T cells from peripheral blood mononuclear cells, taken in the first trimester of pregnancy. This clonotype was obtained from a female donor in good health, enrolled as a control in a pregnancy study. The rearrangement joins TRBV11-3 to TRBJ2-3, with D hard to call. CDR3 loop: CASGRTSDTQYF. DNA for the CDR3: TGTGCCAGCGGCCGTACCTCAGATACGCAGTATTTT. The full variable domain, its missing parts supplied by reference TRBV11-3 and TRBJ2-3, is EAGVVQSPRYKIIEKKQPVAFWCNPISGHNTLYWYLQNLGQGPELLIRYENEEAVDDSQLPKDRFSAERLKGVDSTLKIQPAELGDSAVYLCASGRTSDTQYFGPGTRLTVL.